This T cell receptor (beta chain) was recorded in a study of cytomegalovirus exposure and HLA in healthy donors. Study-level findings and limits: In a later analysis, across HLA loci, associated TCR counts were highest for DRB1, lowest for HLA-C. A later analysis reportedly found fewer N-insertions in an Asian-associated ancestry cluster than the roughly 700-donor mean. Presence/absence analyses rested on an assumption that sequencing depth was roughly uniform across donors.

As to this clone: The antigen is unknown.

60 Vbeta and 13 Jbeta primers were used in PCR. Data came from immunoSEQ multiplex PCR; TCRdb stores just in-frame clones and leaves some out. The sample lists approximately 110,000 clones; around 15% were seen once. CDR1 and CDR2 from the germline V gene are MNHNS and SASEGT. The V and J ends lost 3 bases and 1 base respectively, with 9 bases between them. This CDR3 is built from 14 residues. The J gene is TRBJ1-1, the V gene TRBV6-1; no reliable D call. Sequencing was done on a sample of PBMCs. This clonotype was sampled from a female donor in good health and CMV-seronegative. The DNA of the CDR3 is TGTGCCAGCAGTGAGCTGGGCTGGAACACTGAAGCTTTCTTT. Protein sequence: CASSELGWNTEAFF.